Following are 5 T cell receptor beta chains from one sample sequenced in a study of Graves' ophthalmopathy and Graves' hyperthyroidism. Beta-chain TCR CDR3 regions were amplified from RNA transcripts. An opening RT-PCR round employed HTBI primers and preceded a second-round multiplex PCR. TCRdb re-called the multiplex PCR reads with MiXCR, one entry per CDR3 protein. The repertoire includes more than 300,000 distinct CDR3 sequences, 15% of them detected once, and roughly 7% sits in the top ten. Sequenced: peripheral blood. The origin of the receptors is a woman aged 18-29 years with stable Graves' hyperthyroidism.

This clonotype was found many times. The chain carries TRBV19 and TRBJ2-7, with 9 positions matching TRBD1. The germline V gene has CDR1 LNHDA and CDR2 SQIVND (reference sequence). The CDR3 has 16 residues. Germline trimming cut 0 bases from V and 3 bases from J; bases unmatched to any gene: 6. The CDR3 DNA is TGTGCCAGTAGTATAGACGTGGGACAGGGTCACTACGAGCAGTACTTC. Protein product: CASSIDVGQGHYEQYF.

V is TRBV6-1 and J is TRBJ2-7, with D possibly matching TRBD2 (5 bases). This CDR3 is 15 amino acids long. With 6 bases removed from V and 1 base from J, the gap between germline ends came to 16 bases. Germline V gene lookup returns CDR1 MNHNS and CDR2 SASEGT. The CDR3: CASRQTDRGSYEQYF. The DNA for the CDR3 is TGTGCCAGCAGGCAAACGGATAGAGGGTCCTACGAGCAGTACTTC.

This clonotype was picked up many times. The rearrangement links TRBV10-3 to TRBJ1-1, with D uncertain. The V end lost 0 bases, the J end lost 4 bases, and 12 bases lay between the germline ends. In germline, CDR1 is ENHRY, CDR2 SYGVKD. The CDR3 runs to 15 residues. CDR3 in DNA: TGTGCCATCAGTGAGTCGACGGCGACGACCACTGAAGCTTTCTTT. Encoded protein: CAISESTATTTEAFF.

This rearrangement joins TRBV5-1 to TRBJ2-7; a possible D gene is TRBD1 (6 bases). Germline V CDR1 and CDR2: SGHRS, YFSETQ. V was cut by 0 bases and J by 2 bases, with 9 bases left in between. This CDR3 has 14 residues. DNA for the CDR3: TGCGCCAGCAGCTTGGTGGGACATACCTACGAGCAGTACTTC. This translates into CASSLVGHTYEQYF.

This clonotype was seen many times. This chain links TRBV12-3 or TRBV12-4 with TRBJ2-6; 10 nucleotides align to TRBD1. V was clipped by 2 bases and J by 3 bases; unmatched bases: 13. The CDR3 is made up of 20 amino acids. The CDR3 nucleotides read TGTGCCAGCAGTTTAAGGGTTGCGGGGACAGGGGAGTATGGGGCCAACGTCCTGACTTTC. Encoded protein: CASSLRVAGTGEYGANVLTF.